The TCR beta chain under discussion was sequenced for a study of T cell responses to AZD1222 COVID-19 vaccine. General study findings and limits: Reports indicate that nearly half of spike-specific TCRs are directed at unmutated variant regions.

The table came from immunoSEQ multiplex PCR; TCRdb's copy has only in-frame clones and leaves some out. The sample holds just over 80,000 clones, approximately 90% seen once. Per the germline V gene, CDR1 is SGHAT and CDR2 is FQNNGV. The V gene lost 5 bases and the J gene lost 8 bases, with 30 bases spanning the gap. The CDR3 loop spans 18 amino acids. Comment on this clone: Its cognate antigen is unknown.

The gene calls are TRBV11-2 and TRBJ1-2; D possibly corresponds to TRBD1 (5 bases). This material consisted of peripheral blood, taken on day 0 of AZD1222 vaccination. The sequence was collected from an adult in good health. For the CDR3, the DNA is TGTGCCAGCAGCCCCCTCGGGGGGAGGCCCCCTCAGGGAGAAGGCTACACCTTC. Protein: CASSPLGGRPPQGEGYTF. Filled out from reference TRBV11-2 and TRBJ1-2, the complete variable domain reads EAGVAQSPRYKIIEKRQSVAFWCNPISGHATLYWYQQILGQGPKLLIQFQNNGVVDDSQLPKDRFSAERLKGVDSTLKIQPAKLEDSAVYLCASSPLGGRPPQGEGYTFGSGTRLTVV.